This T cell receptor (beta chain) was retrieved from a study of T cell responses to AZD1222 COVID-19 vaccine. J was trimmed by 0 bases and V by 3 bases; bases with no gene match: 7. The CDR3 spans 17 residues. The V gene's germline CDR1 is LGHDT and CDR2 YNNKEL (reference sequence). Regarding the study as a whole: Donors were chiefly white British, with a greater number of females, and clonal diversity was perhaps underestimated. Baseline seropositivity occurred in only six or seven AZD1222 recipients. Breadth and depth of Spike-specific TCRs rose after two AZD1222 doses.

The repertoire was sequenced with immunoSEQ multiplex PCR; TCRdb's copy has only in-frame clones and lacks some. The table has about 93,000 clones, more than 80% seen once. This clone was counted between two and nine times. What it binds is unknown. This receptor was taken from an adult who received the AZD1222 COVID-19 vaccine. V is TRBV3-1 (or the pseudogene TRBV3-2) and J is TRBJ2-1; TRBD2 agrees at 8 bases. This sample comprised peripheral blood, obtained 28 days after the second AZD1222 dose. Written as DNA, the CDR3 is TGTGCCAGCAGCCACCTAACTAGCGGAGACTCCTACAATGAGCAGTTCTTC. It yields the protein CASSHLTSGDSYNEQFF.